Listed below are T cell receptor beta chains from one sample, sequenced in a study of tumor and adjacent non-tumor tissue in lung cancer. TCRdb re-called the multiplex PCR reads with MiXCR, one entry per CDR3 protein. The sample yields under 95,000 distinct CDR3 sequences, 61% seen once. Sequencing input: lung tumor tissue. The receptors stem from a man in his 70s with non-small cell lung cancer. CDR3s include the opening cysteine and the closing phenylalanine or tryptophan. Fields, in order: CDR3 DNA, CDR3 protein, D gene, V gene, clone size, J gene. The D gene is left open where the match is weak. Clone size appears in some rows only: once, few, many, or a class for an expanded clone.

TGTGCCACAGGGCGTAGCGGGGGGGCCTTTATTCAGACCCAGTACTTC | CATGRSGGAFIQTQYF | TRBD2 | TRBV6-1 | many | TRBJ2-5
TGTGCCAGCAGTTACCTGGGCGACCGTGAAGCTTTCTTT | CASSYLGDREAFF | . | TRBV6-6 | many | TRBJ1-1
TGTGCCAACAAGAGGCAGAGGAACACTGGGGAGCTGTTCTTT | CANKRQRNTGELFF | . | TRBV11-2 | . | TRBJ2-2
TGCGCCAGCAGTGGAACAGGGTCTGGGGCCAACGTCCTGAGTTTC | CASSGTGSGANVLSF | . | TRBV10-2 | . | TRBJ2-6
TGTGCCAGCAGCTTGGGACCGGGGGTTTCCAAAAACATTCAGTACTTC | CASSLGPGVSKNIQYF | . | TRBV7-9 | . | TRBJ2-4
TGTGCCAGCAGCTTGGGGGCCGGGACTAGCGGGAGAACAGATACGCAGTATTTT | CASSLGAGTSGRTDTQYF | TRBD2 | TRBV5-4 | many | TRBJ2-3
TGTGCCAGCAGTAGCGGACAGGACTCCTACAGTGAGCAGTTATTC | CASSSGQDSYSEQLF | . | TRBV5-8 | . | TRBJ2-1
TGTGCCAGCAAGATACTCAAGACAGGGGGCAATGAGCAGTTCTTC | CASKILKTGGNEQFF | TRBD1 | TRBV6-1 | many | TRBJ2-1
TGTGCTAGCAGCCAAGAAGTCCGATTCCGACTAACCGGGACAGGATTATTTGGAGCTTACTTT | CASSQEVRFRLTGTGLFGAYF | TRBD1 | TRBV4-2 | . | TRBJ1-1
TGTGCCACCAGTGATTTGCTAGCGGGAGGAGCGAACACCGGGGAGCTGTTTTTT | CATSDLLAGGANTGELFF | TRBD2 | TRBV24-1 | few | TRBJ2-2
TGTGCCAGCAAGGGAGCTTATAGCGGGAGTTCCTACGAGCAGTACTTC | CASKGAYSGSSYEQYF | TRBD2 | TRBV11-2 | . | TRBJ2-7
TGCAGCGTTAATGGCGGGGGGCTCACAGATACGCAGTATTTT | CSVNGGGLTDTQYF | TRBD2 | TRBV29-1 | many | TRBJ2-3
TGTGCCACTGGACTTGACTACGATCAGTACTTC | CATGLDYDQYF | . | TRBV10-3 | once | TRBJ2-7
TGTGCCAGCAGCCGTCACGCCCGGGAGCTGTTTTTT | CASSRHARELFF | . | TRBV6-5 | few | TRBJ2-2
TGCGCCAGCAGCTTGAACTTTTACACAGATACGCAGTATTTT | CASSLNFYTDTQYF | . | TRBV5-1 | many | TRBJ2-3
TGTGCCAGCAGCGTGATAGGGGGCGCGATCATCCAGTACTTC | CASSVIGGAIIQYF | TRBD1 | TRBV11-2 | . | TRBJ2-5
TGTGCCAGCAGCATTAGCGTTTCGGCTAGCGGGAGGACGGGTCAGTTCTTC | CASSISVSASGRTGQFF | TRBD2 | TRBV11-2 | . | TRBJ2-1
TGTGTCAGCAGCCCCCGACGGGGGGGACTAGCCAAAAACACCGGGGAGCTGTTTTTT | CVSSPRRGGLAKNTGELFF | TRBD2 | TRBV5-8 | . | TRBJ2-2
TGCATTGCACTGGGCAATGAGCAGCTCTTC | CIALGNEQLF | . | TRBV20-1 | . | TRBJ2-1
TGTGCCAGCAGCTGGGACAGGGGGCGCACGTACTTC | CASSWDRGRTYF | TRBD1 | TRBV12-3/TRBV12-4 | many | TRBJ2-4
TGTGCCAGCAGCTTCGCGGGACAGATTTCTAGCGGGGGGGCGCGTGAGCAGTTCTTC | CASSFAGQISSGGAREQFF | TRBD2 | TRBV11-1 | medium-sized | TRBJ2-1
TGTGCCACCAGTGCAAGGGGAACGGGCAATCAGCCCCAGCATTTT | CATSARGTGNQPQHF | . | TRBV24-1 | many | TRBJ1-5
TGTGCCAGTAGCCCGGAGGGGTGGGGGGGCCATACGCATTATTTT | CASSPEGWGGHTHYF | . | TRBV28 | once | TRBJ2-3
TGTGCCAGCAGTCCCCGGGACAAAGGAAAAAATCAGCCCCAGCATTTT | CASSPRDKGKNQPQHF | . | TRBV6-5 | many | TRBJ1-5
TGCGTCAGCAGCCCCGGCGCCAGCTCCTATGACCAGTACTTC | CVSSPGASSYDQYF | . | TRBV5-1 | . | TRBJ2-7
TGCAGCGTGACCTCCTCCTACGAGCAATACTTC | CSVTSSYEQYF | . | TRBV29-1 | . | TRBJ2-7
TGTGCCAGCATCTCGTGGGGGGGGCCAACGGAGGCCCAGTACTTC | CASISWGGPTEAQYF | . | TRBV7-9 | . | TRBJ2-5
TGTGCCAGCAGCCCGATTGCCGGGACAGGTACCTACGAACAGTGCTTC | CASSPIAGTGTYEQCF | TRBD1 | TRBV11-2 | . | TRBJ2-7
TGTGCCAGCAGTTCACCCCTGGACATTCTCTACGAGCAGTACTTC | CASSSPLDILYEQYF | . | TRBV28 | . | TRBJ2-7
TGTGCCAGCAGACCAAGACCCGGGGGAACCTATGGTTACACCTTC | CASRPRPGGTYGYTF | . | TRBV5-4 | . | TRBJ1-2
TGTGCCACTAGTCCTGGCGGGTTTTCAAAGCGGGAAAAACTGTTTTTT | CATSPGGFSKREKLFF | . | TRBV19 | . | TRBJ1-4
TGCGCCAGCAGCAAAGGAAATCAGGGGCAGAGGGAGACCCAGTACTTC | CASSKGNQGQRETQYF | . | TRBV4-1 | many | TRBJ2-5
TGTGCCATCAGCACACTGGGACCACGCGGGGAGCTTTTTTTT | CAISTLGPRGELFF | . | TRBV11-2 | . | TRBJ2-2
TGTGCCAGCAGTTACTCGACCGGCTACGAGCAGTACTTC | CASSYSTGYEQYF | . | TRBV6-5 | many | TRBJ2-7
TGTACCAGCAGACATGAGGGACAGGGGACCGGGGAGCTGTTTTTT | CTSRHEGQGTGELFF | TRBD1 | TRBV4-2 | . | TRBJ2-2
TGTGCCAGCAGTGAAGGGTACACTGAAGCTTTCTTT | CASSEGYTEAFF | . | TRBV2 | . | TRBJ1-1
TGTGCCAGGAAGACCGGGACAGTCAGCAATGAGCTGTTCTTC | CARKTGTVSNELFF | TRBD1 | TRBV12-3/TRBV12-4 | once | TRBJ2-1
TGCAGTGCTAGAGCAAGGGGCCGCTCTGAAGTTTTCTTT | CSARARGRSEVFF | . | TRBV20-1 | . | TRBJ1-1
TGTGCCATCAGCCCCACCGGGGCCAACGTCCTGACTTTC | CAISPTGANVLTF | . | TRBV10-3 | . | TRBJ2-6
TGCAGTGCTACCCGGAGGGGGGGCACCAAAGAGACCCAGTACTTC | CSATRRGGTKETQYF | . | TRBV20-1 | . | TRBJ2-5
TGCAGTGCTAGGACAGTGAATGAAAAACTGTTTTTT | CSARTVNEKLFF | . | TRBV20-1 | many | TRBJ1-4
TGTGCCAGCAGTACCACGGGGGGCTGGGCCTACGAGCAGTACTTC | CASSTTGGWAYEQYF | . | TRBV28 | many | TRBJ2-7
TGTGCCATCAGGGAGTATCCAATCGGGGAGCTGTTTTTT | CAIREYPIGELFF | . | TRBV6-6 | . | TRBJ2-2
TGCAGTGGCAGGGGGCCTGGCGAGCAATACTTC | CSGRGPGEQYF | TRBD1 | TRBV29-1 | once | TRBJ2-7
TGTGCCAGTAGCGTCGGACAGGGGAGACGGCCCCAGCATTTT | CASSVGQGRRPQHF | TRBD1 | TRBV11-2 | . | TRBJ1-5